Sequencing of this T cell receptor (beta chain) was carried out in a study of blood T cell repertoires in COVID-19. The protocol was immunoSEQ multiplex PCR, while the TCRdb copy is restricted to in-frame clones and leaves out a portion. The table records roughly 190,000 clones, around nine tenths of them present only once. Trimming cost V 4 bases and J 7 bases, with 20 bases left between them. From germline, CDR1 is SQVTM and CDR2 ANQGSEA. The CDR3 is made up of 15 amino acids. Sequencing was performed on peripheral blood. This chain uses TRBV29-1 with TRBJ2-1; weak D call: TRBD2 (6 bases). The clonotype originates from a man aged 60 to 69 with active or convalescent COVID-19. CDR3 loop: CSVGGAGGPRNEQFF. CDR3 coding DNA: TGCAGCGTTGGTGGCGCCGGGGGACCCAGGAATGAGCAGTTCTTC.